This TCR beta chain stems from a study of T cells in Graves' hyperthyroidism and ophthalmopathy. Findings of the study overall: Onset of ophthalmopathy came a median roughly 6.4 months after the model predicted it. Most clonotypes expanded in the thyroid (above 0.001) were also present in blood. Ophthalmopathy and stable hyperthyroidism were told apart by a 13 V-J model.

RNA transcripts provided the source from which TCR beta CDR3 regions were amplified. TCR CDR3 underwent first-round RT-PCR with the HTBI primer set. Via MiXCR, TCRdb re-called the multiplex PCR reads, giving one row per CDR3 protein. Of about 350,000 distinct CDR3 sequences in the sample, about a sixth were seen once. Fresh peripheral blood, 10 ml, yielded the PBMCs. This clonotype was counted at least ten times. Its antigen is undetermined. The TCR was taken from a woman aged 40 to 49 with Graves' ophthalmopathy. The sample taken for sequencing was blood.

CDR3 amino acids: CASSYSTVGGYQPQHF. As DNA, the CDR3 is TGTGCCAGCAGTTACTCGACGGTCGGTGGGTATCAGCCCCAGCATTTT. The genes are TRBV6-2 or TRBV6-3 and TRBJ1-5, with D hard to call. Trimming stripped 0 bases from V and 5 bases from J, with 14 bases between. There are 16 residues in the CDR3. The germline V gene has CDR1 MNHEY and CDR2 SVGEGT.